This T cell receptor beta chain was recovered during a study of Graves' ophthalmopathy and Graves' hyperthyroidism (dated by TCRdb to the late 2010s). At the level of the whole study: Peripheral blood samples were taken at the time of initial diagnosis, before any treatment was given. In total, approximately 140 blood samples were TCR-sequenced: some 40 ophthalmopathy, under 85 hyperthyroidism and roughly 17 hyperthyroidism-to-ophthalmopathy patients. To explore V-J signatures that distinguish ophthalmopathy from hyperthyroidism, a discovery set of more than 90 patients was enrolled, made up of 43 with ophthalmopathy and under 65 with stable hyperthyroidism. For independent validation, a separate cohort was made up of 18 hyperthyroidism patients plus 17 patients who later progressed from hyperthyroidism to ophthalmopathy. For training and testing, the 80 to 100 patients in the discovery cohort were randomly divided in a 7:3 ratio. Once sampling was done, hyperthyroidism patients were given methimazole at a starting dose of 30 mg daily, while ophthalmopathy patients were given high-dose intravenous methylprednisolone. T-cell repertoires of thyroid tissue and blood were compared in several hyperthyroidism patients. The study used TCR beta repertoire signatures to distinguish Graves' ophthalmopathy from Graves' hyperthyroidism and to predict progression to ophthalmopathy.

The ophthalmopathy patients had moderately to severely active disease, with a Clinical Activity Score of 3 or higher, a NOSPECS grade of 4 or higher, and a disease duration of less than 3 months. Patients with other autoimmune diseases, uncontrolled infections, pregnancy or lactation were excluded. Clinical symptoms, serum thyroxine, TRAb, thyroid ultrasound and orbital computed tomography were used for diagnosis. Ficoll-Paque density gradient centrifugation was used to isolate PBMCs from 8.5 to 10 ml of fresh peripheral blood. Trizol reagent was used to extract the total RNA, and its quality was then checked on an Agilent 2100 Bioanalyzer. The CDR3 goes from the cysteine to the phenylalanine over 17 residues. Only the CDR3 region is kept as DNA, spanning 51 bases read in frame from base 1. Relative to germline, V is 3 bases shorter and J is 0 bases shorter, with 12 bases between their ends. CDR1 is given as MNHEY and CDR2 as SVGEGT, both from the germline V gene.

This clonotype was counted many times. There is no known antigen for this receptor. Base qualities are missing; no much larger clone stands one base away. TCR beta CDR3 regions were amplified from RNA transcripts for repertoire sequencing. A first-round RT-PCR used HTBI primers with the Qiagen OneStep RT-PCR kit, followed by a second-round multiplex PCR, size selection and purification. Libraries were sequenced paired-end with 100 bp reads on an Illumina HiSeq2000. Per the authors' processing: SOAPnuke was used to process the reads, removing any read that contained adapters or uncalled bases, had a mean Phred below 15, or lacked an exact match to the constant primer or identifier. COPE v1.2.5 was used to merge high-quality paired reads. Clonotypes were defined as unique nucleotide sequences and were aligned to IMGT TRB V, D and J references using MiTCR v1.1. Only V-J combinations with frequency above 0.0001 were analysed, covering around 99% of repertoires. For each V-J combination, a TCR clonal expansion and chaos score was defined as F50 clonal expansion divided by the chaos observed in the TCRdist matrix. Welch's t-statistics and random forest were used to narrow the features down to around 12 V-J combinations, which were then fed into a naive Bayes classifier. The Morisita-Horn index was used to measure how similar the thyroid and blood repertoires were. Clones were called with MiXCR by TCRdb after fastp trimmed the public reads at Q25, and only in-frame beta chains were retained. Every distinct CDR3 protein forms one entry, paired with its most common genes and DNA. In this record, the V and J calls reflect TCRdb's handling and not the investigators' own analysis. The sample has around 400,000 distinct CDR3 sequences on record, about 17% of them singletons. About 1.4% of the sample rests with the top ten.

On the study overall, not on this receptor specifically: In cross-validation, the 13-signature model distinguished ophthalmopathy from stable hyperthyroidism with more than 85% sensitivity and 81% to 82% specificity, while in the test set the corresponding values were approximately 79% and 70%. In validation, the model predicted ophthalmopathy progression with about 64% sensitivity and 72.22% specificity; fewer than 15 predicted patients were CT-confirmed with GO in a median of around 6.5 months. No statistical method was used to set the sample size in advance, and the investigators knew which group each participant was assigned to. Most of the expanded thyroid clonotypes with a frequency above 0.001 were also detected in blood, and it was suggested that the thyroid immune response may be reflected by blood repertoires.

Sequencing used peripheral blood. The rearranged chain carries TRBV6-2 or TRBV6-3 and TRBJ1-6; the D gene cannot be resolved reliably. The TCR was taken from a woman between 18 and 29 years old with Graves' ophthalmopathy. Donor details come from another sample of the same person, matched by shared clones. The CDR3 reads CASSYTVSSSYNSPLHF. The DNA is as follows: TGTGCCAGCAGTTATACCGTATCGAGCTCCTATAATTCACCCCTCCACTTT.